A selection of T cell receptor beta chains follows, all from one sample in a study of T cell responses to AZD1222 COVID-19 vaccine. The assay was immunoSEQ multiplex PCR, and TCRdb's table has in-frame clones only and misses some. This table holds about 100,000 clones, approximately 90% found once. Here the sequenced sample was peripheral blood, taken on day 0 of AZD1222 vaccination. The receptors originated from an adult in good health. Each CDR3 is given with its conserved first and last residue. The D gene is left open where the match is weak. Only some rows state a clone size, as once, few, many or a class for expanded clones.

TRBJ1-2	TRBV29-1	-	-	CSALSAVGGYTF	TGCAGCGCTCTCTCGGCCGTGGGTGGCTACACCTTC
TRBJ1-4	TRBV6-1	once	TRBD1	CASSEQGVGEKLFF	TGTGCCAGCAGTGAACAGGGGGTTGGTGAAAAACTGTTTTTT
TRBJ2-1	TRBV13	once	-	CASSLGLRGGEQFF	TGTGCCAGCAGCTTAGGCCTAAGGGGGGGTGAGCAGTTCTTC
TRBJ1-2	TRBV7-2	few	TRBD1	CASSGHRGRDYGYTF	TGTGCCAGCAGCGGGCACAGGGGGAGAGACTATGGCTACACCTTC
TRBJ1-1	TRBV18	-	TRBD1	CASSPQTGGENTEAFF	TGTGCCAGCTCACCCCAGACAGGGGGCGAGAACACTGAAGCTTTCTTT
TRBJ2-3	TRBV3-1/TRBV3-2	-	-	CASSQDVGGPDTQYF	TGTGCCAGCAGCCAAGATGTCGGGGGGCCAGATACGCAGTATTTT
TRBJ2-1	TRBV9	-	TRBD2	CASSVSGSSGVNEQFF	TGTGCCAGCAGCGTTAGCGGGAGCAGCGGGGTGAATGAGCAGTTCTTC
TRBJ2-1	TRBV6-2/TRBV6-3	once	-	CASSPLATKQFF	TGTGCCAGCAGTCCCCTAGCGACCAAGCAGTTCTTC
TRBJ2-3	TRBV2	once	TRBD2	CASRTGTSGGKTDTQYF	TGTGCCAGCAGGACCGGGACTAGCGGGGGGAAGACAGATACGCAGTATTTT
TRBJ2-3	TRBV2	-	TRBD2	CASSEARRLAGRGNTDTQYF	TGTGCCAGCAGTGAAGCGCGGCGGCTAGCGGGTCGGGGGAATACAGATACGCAGTATTTT
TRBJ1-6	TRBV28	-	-	CASTVYPGNRQGSPLHF	TGTGCCAGCACAGTTTACCCGGGAAATAGGCAGGGATCACCCCTCCACTTT
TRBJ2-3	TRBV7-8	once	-	CASNEATTSTDTQYF	TGTGCCAGCAACGAGGCTACCACTAGCACAGATACGCAGTATTTT
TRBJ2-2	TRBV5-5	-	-	CASSLAAFGNTGELFF	TGTGCCAGCAGCTTGGCTGCTTTTGGGAACACCGGGGAGCTGTTTTTT
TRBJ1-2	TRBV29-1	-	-	CSVDRPEGVGYTF	TGCAGCGTTGACAGGCCGGAAGGGGTTGGCTACACCTTC
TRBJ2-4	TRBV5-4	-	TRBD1	CASSSQTGTGANIQYF	TGTGCCAGCAGCAGCCAGACCGGGACAGGGGCAAACATTCAGTACTTC
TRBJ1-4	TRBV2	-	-	CASSPTGASNEKLFF	TGTGCCAGCAGTCCTACGGGGGCATCTAATGAAAAACTGTTTTTT
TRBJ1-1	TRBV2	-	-	CASSEQNGRNTEAFF	TGTGCCAGCAGTGAACAGAACGGACGGAACACTGAAGCTTTCTTT
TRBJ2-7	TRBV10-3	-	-	CAISERGPPTDEQYF	TGTGCCATCAGTGAGAGAGGACCCCCTACGGACGAGCAGTACTTC
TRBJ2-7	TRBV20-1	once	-	CSASKGAYEQYF	TGCAGTGCTAGTAAGGGGGCCTACGAGCAGTACTTC